Described below is a single T cell receptor (beta chain) sequence and its context. The source of the sample is a study of blood T cell repertoires in COVID-19. The CDR3 is made up of 14 amino acids. Germline V gives CDR1 LGHDT, CDR2 YNNKEL (reference sequence). V was pared by 0 bases and J by 2 bases, with 7 bases between. Study processing details: The assay estimated nucleated cells by amplifying reference gene primers. Sequenced by immunoSEQ multiplex PCR; TCRdb stores in-frame clones only, minus some. The DNA was the basis for D and trimming; V, J and clone size are from that table. The data show some 250,000 clones, roughly 87% seen once.

The sequencing input was peripheral blood. The sequence was obtained from a young woman with acute or convalescent COVID-19. The rearrangement links TRBV3-1 (or the pseudogene TRBV3-2) to TRBJ1-2, with TRBD1 as a possible D gene (5 bases). CDR3 region: CASSQERGNYGYTF. The CDR3 DNA sequence: TGTGCCAGCAGCCAAGAAAGGGGAAACTATGGCTACACCTTC.